The text below deals with one T cell receptor beta chain. These data are taken from a study of control samples from healthy donors and cancer patients. The V end lost 0 bases, the J end lost 1 base, and 9 bases lay between the germline ends. In germline, CDR1 is MNHEY, CDR2 SVGAGI. This CDR3 contains 15 residues. Some clones are missing from TCRdb's copy, which holds only in-frame ones; the method was immunoSEQ multiplex PCR. The sample has some 130,000 clones; over 85% are singletons. This sequence originates from a man between 18 and 35 years old in good health. This rearrangement joins TRBV6-5 to TRBJ1-1, with D maybe TRBD1 (5 bases). Sequenced material: blood. The CDR3 sequence: CASSYSRGANTEAFF. The CDR3 DNA follows: TGTGCCAGCAGTTACTCTCGAGGGGCGAACACTGAAGCTTTCTTT.